The 9 T cell receptor beta chains in this list originate from one sample, sequenced in a study of T-cell reconstitution after alpha-beta-depleted transplantation in children. Unique molecular identifiers featured in how the TCRbeta library was prepared. From the PCR reads, TCRdb called clonotypes with MiXCR, one entry per CDR3 protein. The data contain about 640,000 distinct CDR3 sequences, 10% to 15% of them singletons. The sample consisted of PBMCs, mostly from graft donor cells, taken 360 days after TCRalphabeta/CD19-depleted stem cell transplant. These receptors were collected from a male patient younger than 18 who had a stem cell transplant for acute myeloid leukemia, so the T cells may come from the graft donor.

The chain uses TRBV29-1 and TRBJ1-1; a possible D gene is TRBD1 (6 bases). This CDR3 comprises 14 residues. Germline loops: CDR1 SQVTM, CDR2 ANQGSEA. Trimming left V 0 bases short and J 6 bases short, with 14 bases between. The DNA of the CDR3 is TGCAGCGTTGAAGATTACAACAGGGTAGCTGAAGCTTTCTTT. As protein: CSVEDYNRVAEAFF. Full variable domain (outside the CDR3, taken from reference TRBV29-1 and TRBJ1-1): SAVISQKPSRDICQRGTSLTIQCQVDSQVTMMFWYRQQPGQSLTLIATANQGSEATYESGFVIDKFPISRPNLTFSTLTVSNMSPEDSSIYLCSVEDYNRVAEAFFGQGTRLTVV.

The chain has TRBV5-1 and TRBJ2-1; TRBD2 aligns across 7 bases. Germline V gene data show CDR1 as SGHRS and CDR2 as YFSETQ. The CDR3 spans 15 residues. Trimming took 4 bases from V and 4 from J; bases not matched to a gene: 8. CDR3 in amino acids: CASSQSSGPYNEQFF. CDR3 DNA sequence: TGCGCCAGCAGCCAATCTAGCGGACCTTACAATGAGCAGTTCTTC.

This clonotype was counted between two and nine times. The chain is built from TRBV9 and TRBJ2-5, with 7 bases lining up with TRBD1. V lost 3 bases, J lost 5 bases, and 4 bases stayed unmatched. The CDR3 sequence is 13 residues long. CDR1 is SGDLS and CDR2 is YYNGEE in the germline V gene. CDR3 sequence reads: CASSADRLETQYF. The CDR3 DNA follows: TGTGCCAGCAGCGCGGACAGGTTGGAGACCCAGTACTTC.

This clonotype showed up just a few times. Written as DNA, the CDR3 is TGTGCCAGCAGCTGGGCTGCTAGCACAGATACGCAGTATTTT. It translates to CASSWAASTDTQYF. The chain has TRBV12-3 or TRBV12-4 and TRBJ2-3; unclear D gene. The CDR3 contains 14 residues. Trimming cost V 6 bases and J 0 bases, with 10 bases left between them.

This clonotype was observed a handful of times. The chain combines TRBV14 with TRBJ2-7, with TRBD2 identical over 8 bases. The CDR3 has 16 residues. The V gene's germline CDR1 is SGHDN and CDR2 FVKESK. With 0 bases clipped from V and 3 bases from J, the junction kept 7 bases outside the gene matches. In DNA, the CDR3 is TGTGCCAGCAGCCAAGATACCGGGAGGGCCATCTACGAGCAGTACTTC. Residues: CASSQDTGRAIYEQYF.

The chain employs TRBV20-1 and TRBJ2-1, with D perhaps given as TRBD1 or TRBD2 (6 bases each). CDR1 is DFQATT and CDR2 is SNEGSKA in the germline V gene (reference sequence). V lost 5 bases and J 0 bases, leaving 20 bases between the germline ends. The length of the CDR3 is 17 residues. CDR3 in amino acids: CSAGGQGGPSSYNEQFF. CDR3 DNA sequence: TGCAGTGCTGGGGGGCAGGGCGGTCCTTCCTCCTACAATGAGCAGTTCTTC.

This clonotype showed up just a few times. The chain carries TRBV14 and TRBJ2-5; weak D call: TRBD2 (7 bases). Trimming removed 0 bases at V and 4 bases at J, with 12 bases between. The CDR3 loop spans 15 amino acids. Germline CDR1 and CDR2: SGHDN and FVKESK. The CDR3 region has the DNA TGTGCCAGCAGCCAAGATGGGGCGGGGGCAGAGACCCAGTACTTC. It translates to CASSQDGAGAETQYF. Variable domain in full (rest from reference TRBV14 and TRBJ2-5): EAGVTQFPSHSVIEKGQTVTLRCDPISGHDNLYWYRRVMGKEIKFLLHFVKESKQDESGMPNNRFLAERTGGTYSTLKVQPAELEDSGVYFCASSQDGAGAETQYFGPGTRLLVL.

The chain recombines TRBV10-3 with TRBJ2-1, with 11 bases lining up with TRBD1. The CDR3 extends over 19 amino acids. Trimming removed 4 bases from V and 6 bases from J; junction bases left unmatched: 17. In germline, CDR1 is ENHRY, CDR2 SYGVKD. The CDR3 DNA reads TGTGCCATCAGTGTAGGAGGCTTAGCAGGAGGGACAGGGGGCAATGAGCAGTTCTTC. Translation gives CAISVGGLAGGTGGNEQFF.

This clonotype was observed at least ten times. This chain links TRBV4-2 with TRBJ2-7, with 8 bases lining up with TRBD2. With 0 bases clipped from V and 3 bases from J, the junction kept 4 bases outside the gene matches. Germline CDR1 reads LGHNA; CDR2 reads YNFKEQ. The CDR3 runs to 15 residues. The CDR3 DNA sequence: TGTGCCAGCAGCCAAGATATTAGCGGGAACTACGAGCAGTACTTC. Translating it yields CASSQDISGNYEQYF.